The 6 T cell receptor beta chains below all came from one sample that was sequenced in a study of lung T cells in sarcoidosis with Löfgren's syndrome. TCRdb passed the reads through MiXCR, listing each CDR3 protein once. The sample holds more than 8,500 distinct CDR3 sequences, 21% seen once. Sequenced sample: CD4+ T cells from bronchoalveolar lavage fluid. The receptors were sampled from a human donor with sarcoidosis (Löfgren's syndrome or another form), or a control subject (not recorded which).

The table lists this clonotype with many counts. The chain joins TRBV12-3 or TRBV12-4 to TRBJ1-1, with unresolved D. V was cut by 2 bases and J by 1 base, with 5 bases left in between. The CDR3 sequence is 13 residues long. The CDR3 coding sequence is TGTGCCAGCAGTTTAATGGGGAACACTGAAGCTTTCTTT. Its protein is CASSLMGNTEAFF.

This clonotype appeared a few times. V usage is TRBV5-1 and J usage is TRBJ2-5; a possible D gene is TRBD1 (5 bases). This CDR3 comprises 15 residues. Germline lookup yields CDR1 SGHRS and CDR2 YFSETQ. Trimming took off 0 bases at V and 4 bases at J, with 13 bases between the two ends. DNA for the CDR3: TGCGCCAGCAGCTTGGGTTTCCAGGGTAGAGAGACCCAGTACTTC. It yields the protein CASSLGFQGRETQYF.

On this clonotype: This may be a read error: a much more frequent sequence differs by one nucleotide. The J gene is TRBJ1-2, the V gene TRBV20-1, with D unclear. The V end was cut by 6 bases, the J end by 8 bases, with 10 bases between. The CDR3 has 10 residues. Germline V gene lookup returns CDR1 DFQATT and CDR2 SNEGSKA (reference sequence). The chain's CDR3 is CSARIGGYTF. CDR3 nucleotide sequence: TGCAGTGCGCGGATAGGCGGCTACACCTTC.

This clonotype has a single count. The chain recombines TRBV7-9 with TRBJ2-7; D is uncertain. Germline CDR1 is SEHNR and CDR2 is FQNEAQ (reference sequence). This CDR3 has 12 amino acids. V dropped 3 bases and J dropped 4 bases, with 7 bases sitting between them. The CDR3 loop is CASSFSSYEQYF. The CDR3 DNA follows: TGTGCCAGCAGCTTTTCGTCTTACGAGCAGTACTTC.

With regard to this clonotype: A much larger clone lies one base from this, so it may be a read error. The V call is TRBV12-3 or TRBV12-4, the J call TRBJ1-1; 7 bases agree with TRBD1. There are 13 residues in the CDR3. V dropped 4 bases and J dropped 9; count of bases not matched to a gene: 8. For the CDR3, the DNA is TGTGCCAGCAGTTCACAGGGGTTAACTAAAGCTTTCTTT. It codes for CASSSQGLTKAFF.

This clonotype qualifies as medium-sized. V and J are TRBV18 and TRBJ2-1, with D unresolved. V lost 6 bases to trimming and J lost 1 base, with 13 bases between them. Germline lookup yields CDR1 KGHSH and CDR2 LQKENI. The CDR3 loop spans 15 amino acids. The CDR3 loop reads CASSPLSRSYNEQFF. The CDR3 DNA reads as TGTGCCAGCTCGCCGCTCTCGCGGTCCTACAATGAGCAGTTCTTC.